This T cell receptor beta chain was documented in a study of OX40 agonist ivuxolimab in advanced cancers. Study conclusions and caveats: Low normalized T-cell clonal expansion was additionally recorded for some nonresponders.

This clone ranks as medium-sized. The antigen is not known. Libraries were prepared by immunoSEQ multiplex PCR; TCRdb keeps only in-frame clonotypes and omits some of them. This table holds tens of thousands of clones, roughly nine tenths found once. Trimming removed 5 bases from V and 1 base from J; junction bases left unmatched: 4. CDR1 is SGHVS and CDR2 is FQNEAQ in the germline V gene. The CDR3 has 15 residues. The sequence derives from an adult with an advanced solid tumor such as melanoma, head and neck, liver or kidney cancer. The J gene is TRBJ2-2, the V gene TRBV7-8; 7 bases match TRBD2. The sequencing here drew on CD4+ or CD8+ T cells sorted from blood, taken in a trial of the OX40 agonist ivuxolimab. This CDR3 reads CASSPWGGNTGELFF. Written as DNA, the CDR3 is TGTGCCAGCAGCCCTTGGGGGGGGAACACCGGGGAGCTGTTTTTT.